The entry below gives a single TCR beta chain sequence along with its context. The antigen is unknown. The sample comes from a study of spatial heterogeneity in lung cancer. Overall study: There were consistently more beta-chain sequences detected than alpha-chain sequences. Study conclusions and caveats: Detection of ubiquitous tumor TCRs in blood was higher at resection than follow-up.

Sample time point: sample taken at primary tumor resection. The donors comprised roughly 71 untreated early-stage non-small cell lung cancer patients. Every TCR cDNA molecule bore a unique molecular identifier. MiXCR was run by TCRdb on the 5' RACE reads, yielding one entry per CDR3 protein. The data hold tens of thousands of distinct CDR3 sequences, with 7% observed a single time. V lost 8 bases and J lost 1, with 28 bases in between. The CDR3 has 19 residues. The germline V gene encodes CDR1 MDHEN and CDR2 SYDVKM. The material sequenced was PBMCs, taken at surgery. The receptor was derived from a male donor with early-stage non-small cell lung cancer. V and J are TRBV28 and TRBJ2-3; D ambiguous. CDR3 DNA sequence: TGTGCCAGCCGACCTGTTCCTGGATCAGCTATTGGAGGCACAGATACGCAGTATTTT. Protein product: CASRPVPGSAIGGTDTQYF. Variable domain in full (rest from reference TRBV28 and TRBJ2-3): DVKVTQSSRYLVKRTGEKVFLECVQDMDHENMFWYRQDPGLGLRLIYFSYDVKMKEKGDIPEGYSVSREKKERFSLILESASTNQTSMYLCASRPVPGSAIGGTDTQYFGPGTRLTVL.